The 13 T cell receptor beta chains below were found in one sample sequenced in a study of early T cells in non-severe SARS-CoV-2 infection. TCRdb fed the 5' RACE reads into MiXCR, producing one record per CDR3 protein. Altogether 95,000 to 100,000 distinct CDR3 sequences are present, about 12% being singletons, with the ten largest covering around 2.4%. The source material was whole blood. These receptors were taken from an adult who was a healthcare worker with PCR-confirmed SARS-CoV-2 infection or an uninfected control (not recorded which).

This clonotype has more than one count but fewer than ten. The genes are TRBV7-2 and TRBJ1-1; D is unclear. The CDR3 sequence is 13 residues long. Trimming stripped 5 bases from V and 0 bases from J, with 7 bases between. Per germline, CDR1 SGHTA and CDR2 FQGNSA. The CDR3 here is CASSPAMNTEAFF. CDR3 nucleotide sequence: TGTGCCAGCAGCCCCGCCATGAACACTGAAGCTTTCTTT.

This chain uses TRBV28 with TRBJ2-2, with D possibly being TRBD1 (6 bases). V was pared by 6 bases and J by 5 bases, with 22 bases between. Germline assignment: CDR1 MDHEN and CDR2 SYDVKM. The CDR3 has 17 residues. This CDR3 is CASSPPPQGPVTGELFF. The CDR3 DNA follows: TGTGCCAGCAGCCCCCCGCCACAGGGACCAGTGACCGGGGAGCTGTTTTTT.

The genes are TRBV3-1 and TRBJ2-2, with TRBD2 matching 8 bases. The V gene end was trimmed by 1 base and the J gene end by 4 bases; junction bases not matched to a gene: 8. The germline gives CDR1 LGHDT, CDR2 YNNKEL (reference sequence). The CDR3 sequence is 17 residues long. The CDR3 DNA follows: TGTGCCAGCAGCCAAGTTCCCGGGGGGGCGATCACCGGGGAGCTGTTTTTT. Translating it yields CASSQVPGGAITGELFF. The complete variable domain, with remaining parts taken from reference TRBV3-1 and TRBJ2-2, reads DTAVSQTPKYLVTQMGNDKSIKCEQNLGHDTMYWYKQDSKKFLKIMFSYNNKELIINETVPNRFSPKSPDKAHLNLHINSLELGDSAVYFCASSQVPGGAITGELFFGEGSRLTVL.

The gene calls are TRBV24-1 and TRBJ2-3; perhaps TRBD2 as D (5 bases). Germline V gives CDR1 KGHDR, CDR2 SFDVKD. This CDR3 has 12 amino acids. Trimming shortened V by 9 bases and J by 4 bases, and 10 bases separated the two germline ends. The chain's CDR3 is CATGGLADTQYF. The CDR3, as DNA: TGTGCCACCGGCGGACTGGCAGATACGCAGTATTTT.

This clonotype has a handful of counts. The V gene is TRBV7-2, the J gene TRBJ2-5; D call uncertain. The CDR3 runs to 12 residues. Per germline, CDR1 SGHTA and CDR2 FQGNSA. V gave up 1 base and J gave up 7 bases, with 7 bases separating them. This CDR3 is CASSLGAVTQYF. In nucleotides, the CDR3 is TGTGCCAGCAGCTTAGGGGCGGTGACCCAGTACTTC.

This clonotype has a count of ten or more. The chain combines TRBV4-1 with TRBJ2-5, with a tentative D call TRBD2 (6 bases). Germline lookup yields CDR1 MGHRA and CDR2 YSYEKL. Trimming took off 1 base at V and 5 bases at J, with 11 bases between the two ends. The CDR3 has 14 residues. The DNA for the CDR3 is TGCGCCAGCAGCCAAGGGGGGGAGGCGGAGACCCAGTACTTC. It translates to CASSQGGEAETQYF.

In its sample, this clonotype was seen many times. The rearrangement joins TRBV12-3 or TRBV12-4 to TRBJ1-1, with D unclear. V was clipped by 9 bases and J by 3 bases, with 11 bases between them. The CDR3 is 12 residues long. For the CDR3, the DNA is TGTGCCAGTGGCAGAGGGCACACTGAAGCTTTCTTT. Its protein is CASGRGHTEAFF.

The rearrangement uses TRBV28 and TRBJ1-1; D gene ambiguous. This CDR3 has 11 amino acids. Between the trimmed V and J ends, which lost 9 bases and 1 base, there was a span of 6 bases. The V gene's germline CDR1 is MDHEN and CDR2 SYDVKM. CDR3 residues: CASFRNTEAFF. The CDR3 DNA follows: TGTGCCAGTTTCAGGAACACTGAAGCTTTCTTT.

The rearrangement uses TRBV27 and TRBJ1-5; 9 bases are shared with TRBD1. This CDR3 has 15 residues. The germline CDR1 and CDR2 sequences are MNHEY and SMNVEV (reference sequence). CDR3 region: CPQPDRGIRNQPQHF. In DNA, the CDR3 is TGTCCCCAACCCGACAGGGGGATCCGGAATCAGCCCCAGCATTTT.

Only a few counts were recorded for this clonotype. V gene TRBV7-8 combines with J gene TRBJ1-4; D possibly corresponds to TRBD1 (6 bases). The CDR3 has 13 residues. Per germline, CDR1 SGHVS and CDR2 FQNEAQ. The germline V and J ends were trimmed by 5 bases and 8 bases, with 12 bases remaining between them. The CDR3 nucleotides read TGTGCCAGCAGCCCCAAGGGGGGGGAAAAACTGTTTTTT. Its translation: CASSPKGGEKLFF.

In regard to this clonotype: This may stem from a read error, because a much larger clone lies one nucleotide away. The CDR3: CASSSSGVQETQYF. CDR3 in DNA: TGTGCCAGCAGCTCAAGTGGTGTCCAAGAGACCCAGTACTTC. This chain uses TRBV7-6 with TRBJ2-5, with D uncertain. V was trimmed by 4 bases and J by 1 base, leaving 10 bases between them. Germline values: CDR1 SGHVS, CDR2 FNYEAQ. The length of the CDR3 is 14 residues.

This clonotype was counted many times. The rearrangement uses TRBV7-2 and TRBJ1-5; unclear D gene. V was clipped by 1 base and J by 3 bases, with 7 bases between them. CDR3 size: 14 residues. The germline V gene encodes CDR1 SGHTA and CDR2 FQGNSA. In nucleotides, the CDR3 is TGTGCCAGCAGCTTAGGGGCGACCAATCAGCCCCAGCATTTT. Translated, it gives CASSLGATNQPQHF.

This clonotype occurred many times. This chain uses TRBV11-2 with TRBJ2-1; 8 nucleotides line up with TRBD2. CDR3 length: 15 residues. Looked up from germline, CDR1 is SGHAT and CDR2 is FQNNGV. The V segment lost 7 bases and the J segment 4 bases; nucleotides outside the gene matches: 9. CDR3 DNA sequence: TGTGCCAGCACCGCACTAGCGGTTACTTACAATGAGCAGTTCTTC. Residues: CASTALAVTYNEQFF. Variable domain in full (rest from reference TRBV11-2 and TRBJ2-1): EAGVAQSPRYKIIEKRQSVAFWCNPISGHATLYWYQQILGQGPKLLIQFQNNGVVDDSQLPKDRFSAERLKGVDSTLKIQPAKLEDSAVYLCASTALAVTYNEQFFGPGTRLTVL.